The present T cell receptor (beta chain) was sequenced within a study of blood T cell repertoires in COVID-19 (dated by TCRdb to the early 2020s). For the study in its entirety: Collaborator samples came from the United States, Italy and Spain and covered acute and convalescent phases of COVID-19. The material from the prospective study consisted of cDNA or gDNA derived from T cells, B-cell-depleted T cells, or PBMCs. The dataset comprised deeply sampled blood TCRbeta repertoires from subjects exposed to, actively infected with, or recovered from COVID-19. A freely available public database, intended as a resource for researchers studying the immune response to SARS-CoV-2, is where the repertoires were released. Samples were obtained from the ongoing ImmuneRACE study (first 160 participants) and from about 1,300 subjects provided by 6 global collaborators. The sample metadata nearly always contained a de-identified subject ID, COVID-19 status, age in years and sex. Where available, HLA class I and class II types were taken from metadata supplied by the sample provider and were not determined by assay-based typing. General conclusions and limits of the study: Clinical and demographic metadata were provided uncurated, with the amount varying by source and participant.

The immunoSEQ Assay, a bias-controlled multiplex PCR, was used to amplify TCRbeta CDR3 regions from genomic DNA. On the authors' methods: Nucleated cell counts per sample were estimated from amplification of reference gene primers within the assay. Sequence reads were collapsed and filtered to measure the absolute abundance of every unique TCRbeta CDR3 rearrangement. For each sample, productive Simpson clonality was calculated as the square root of Simpson's diversity index across productive rearrangements. Entries here come from immuneACCESS through TCRdb and include only in-frame sequences with V and J called. Some clones fail to appear in such tables; in the studies checked, an unresolved V gene covers under half of the shortfall, and the cause of the remainder is unknown. V and J calls and clone size come straight from that table; D and trimming were deduced from the DNA. Recorded for this sample are about 250,000 clones; around 82% of them occurred a single time. Approximately 4.8% of the sample is in the top ten clones.

The collaborating institutions used their own protocols to collect whole blood in K2EDTA tubes. For TCRbeta analysis, collaborators shipped samples as frozen whole blood, isolated PBMCs, or DNA extracted from either of those sample types. Relative to germline, V is missing 5 bases and J is missing 7 bases, with 5 bases of the junction outside any gene match. CDR1 and CDR2 (SGHRS, YFSETQ) derive from the germline V gene. From the cysteine through the phenylalanine, the CDR3 covers 13 amino acids. Only the CDR3 region is kept as DNA, spanning 39 bases read in frame from base 1. About this clone itself: The target of this receptor is not known. No clone much larger than this one lies a single base away; base qualities are absent.

This chain is built from TRBV5-1 and TRBJ2-2; a stretch of 7 junction bases matches TRBD1. Material: peripheral blood. This clonotype was sampled from a woman aged 70-85 years with acute or convalescent COVID-19. The CDR3 sequence is CASRGGISGELFF. The sequence in DNA is TGCGCCAGCAGAGGGGGCATCAGCGGGGAGCTGTTTTTT.